The present T cell receptor beta chain was sequenced within a study of T cell responses to AZD1222 COVID-19 vaccine. Findings and limits, study-wide: Sampling captured repertoires only after the peak T cell response.

A remark on this clone: Its specificity is unknown.

The V and J ends lost 5 bases and 2 bases respectively, with 12 bases between them. CDR3 length: 13 amino acids. Germline V gene sequence: CDR1 GTSNPN, CDR2 SVGIG (reference sequence). TCRdb's copy holds only in-frame clones and misses some; the assay was immunoSEQ multiplex PCR. Counted here are 100,000 to 130,000 clones, about 90% occurring once; the ten biggest clones make up more than 8%. This sample comprised peripheral blood, obtained 28 days after the second AZD1222 dose. The source is an adult who received the AZD1222 COVID-19 vaccine. The V and J genes are TRBV30 and TRBJ1-1; perhaps TRBD1 as D (5 bases). The CDR3 DNA sequence: TGTGCCTGGGGAGGGGCAGCTAACACTGAAGCTTTCTTT. This codes for CAWGGAANTEAFF.